This T cell receptor (beta chain) was documented in a study of blood T cell repertoires in COVID-19. In the study overall: The samples span acute and convalescent COVID-19 from the United States, Italy and Spain. T cells, B-cell-depleted T cells, or PBMCs supplied cDNA or gDNA.

The germline gives CDR1 LGHDT, CDR2 YNNKEL (reference sequence). V dropped 6 bases and J dropped 0 bases, with 9 bases sitting between them. The CDR3 extends over 15 amino acids. Authors' processing steps: Researchers report that nucleated cell counts were estimated from reference gene primer amplification. This table comes from immunoSEQ multiplex PCR, and its TCRdb copy is limited to in-frame clones, with some not included. That table furnishes V, J and clone size, whereas the DNA furnished D and trimming. The data contain around 100,000 clones, roughly 85% of them singletons. The rearrangement uses TRBV3-1 (or the pseudogene TRBV3-2) and TRBJ2-6; D is undetermined. The sequenced material came from peripheral blood. The source is a man in his forties with acute or convalescent COVID-19. For the CDR3, the DNA is TGTGCCAGCAGACCCTCCGGCTCTGGGGCCAACGTCCTGACTTTC. Translated, it gives CASRPSGSGANVLTF.